A selection of T cell receptor beta chains follows, all from one sample in a study of blood T cells in healthy people across ages. TCRdb processed the 5' RACE reads anew with MiXCR; each CDR3 protein has one entry. The data contain fewer than 2,000,000 distinct CDR3 sequences, almost 35% of them singletons. Sequencing was performed on blood. These receptors were collected from a woman aged 25-40 years in good health. Both conserved end residues are part of each CDR3. Each record gives: J gene, CDR3 length, V gene, CDR3 protein.

J gene: TRBJ2-1; CDR3 length: 17; V gene: TRBV25-1; CDR3 protein: CASSDYSGTGRGNEQFF
J gene: TRBJ2-4; CDR3 length: 17; V gene: TRBV14; CDR3 protein: CASSPSDRDKISYKQYF
J gene: TRBJ2-3; CDR3 length: 14; V gene: TRBV20-1; CDR3 protein: CRALAGTRADTQYF
J gene: TRBJ1-5; CDR3 length: 15; V gene: TRBV25-1; CDR3 protein: CARPRPRYSNQPQHF
J gene: TRBJ2-7; CDR3 length: 15; V gene: TRBV7-8; CDR3 protein: CASSTRQGNSYEQYF
J gene: TRBJ1-1; CDR3 length: 13; V gene: TRBV3-1; CDR3 protein: CASSAVVGTEAFF
J gene: TRBJ1-1; CDR3 length: 15; V gene: TRBV7-2; CDR3 protein: CASSVRQGGNTEAFF
J gene: TRBJ2-7; CDR3 length: 15; V gene: TRBV20-1; CDR3 protein: CSARGRAGTSYEQYF
J gene: TRBJ2-3; CDR3 length: 14; V gene: TRBV21-1; CDR3 protein: CASEGRQYKDTQYF
J gene: TRBJ1-5; CDR3 length: 14; V gene: TRBV6-1; CDR3 protein: CASTVDTRNQPQHF
J gene: TRBJ2-1; CDR3 length: 15; V gene: TRBV5-1; CDR3 protein: CASRLFVGSGNEQFF
J gene: TRBJ1-2; CDR3 length: 14; V gene: TRBV5-1; CDR3 protein: CASSLEGGSYGYTF
J gene: TRBJ2-7; CDR3 length: 14; V gene: TRBV29-1; CDR3 protein: CSVETTGRSSEQYF
J gene: TRBJ2-7; CDR3 length: 15; V gene: TRBV15; CDR3 protein: CATSTGLASSYEQYF
J gene: TRBJ1-1; CDR3 length: 11; V gene: TRBV11-2; CDR3 protein: CASSLEGAAFF
J gene: TRBJ1-1; CDR3 length: 13; V gene: TRBV29-1; CDR3 protein: CSVELGQVPEAFF
J gene: TRBJ2-7; CDR3 length: 19; V gene: TRBV20-1; CDR3 protein: CSARDSKVAGVRFGYEQYF
J gene: TRBJ2-3; CDR3 length: 16; V gene: TRBV27; CDR3 protein: CASSRGMQLATDTQYF
J gene: TRBJ2-3; CDR3 length: 13; V gene: TRBV13; CDR3 protein: CASTVGVGDTQYF
J gene: TRBJ2-5; CDR3 length: 13; V gene: TRBV2; CDR3 protein: CASSVYREETQYF
J gene: TRBJ2-7; CDR3 length: 17; V gene: TRBV25-1; CDR3 protein: CASSDSSGLAGSYEQYF
J gene: TRBJ2-7; CDR3 length: 13; V gene: TRBV3-1; CDR3 protein: CASSQVAGFEQYF
J gene: TRBJ2-1; CDR3 length: 15; V gene: TRBV29-1; CDR3 protein: CSVQPGPQGVNEQFF
J gene: TRBJ1-1; CDR3 length: 13; V gene: TRBV28; CDR3 protein: CASSRKAPTEAFF
J gene: TRBJ2-7; CDR3 length: 14; V gene: TRBV5-1; CDR3 protein: CASSSGTVAYEQYF
J gene: TRBJ2-3; CDR3 length: 14; V gene: TRBV20-1; CDR3 protein: CSARVTAFTDTQYF
J gene: TRBJ1-2; CDR3 length: 16; V gene: TRBV5-1; CDR3 protein: CASSLGPTTPNYGYTF
J gene: TRBJ2-1; CDR3 length: 13; V gene: TRBV20-1; CDR3 protein: CSARPSGDHEQFF
J gene: TRBJ2-5; CDR3 length: 14; V gene: TRBV6-5; CDR3 protein: CASSPEAGVGSQYF
J gene: TRBJ1-2; CDR3 length: 13; V gene: TRBV20-1; CDR3 protein: CSANDRESDGYTF
J gene: TRBJ2-5; CDR3 length: 20; V gene: TRBV7-7; CDR3 protein: CASSKIHPRTSGGHQETQYF
J gene: TRBJ2-3; CDR3 length: 18; V gene: TRBV3-1; CDR3 protein: CASSQASGAENPTDTQYF
J gene: TRBJ2-7; CDR3 length: 15; V gene: TRBV7-9; CDR3 protein: CASSLGQGFDYEQYF
J gene: TRBJ2-2; CDR3 length: 14; V gene: TRBV24-1; CDR3 protein: CATSDRGDTGERFF
J gene: TRBJ1-2; CDR3 length: 15; V gene: TRBV10-3; CDR3 protein: CAIKLGTEGRNGYTF
J gene: TRBJ1-2; CDR3 length: 14; V gene: TRBV5-1; CDR3 protein: CASSLDTGNYSYTF
J gene: TRBJ2-3; CDR3 length: 14; V gene: TRBV7-3; CDR3 protein: CASSFLGRADTQYF
J gene: TRBJ2-1; CDR3 length: 18; V gene: TRBV3-1; CDR3 protein: CASRKTGAPTSSYNEQFF
J gene: TRBJ2-5; CDR3 length: 14; V gene: TRBV15; CDR3 protein: CATSRRDNQETQYF
J gene: TRBJ2-1; CDR3 length: 14; V gene: TRBV20-1; CDR3 protein: CSARTGAAYNEQFF
J gene: TRBJ1-2; CDR3 length: 16; V gene: TRBV29-1; CDR3 protein: CSVDPGQGTGGSGYTF
J gene: TRBJ2-3; CDR3 length: 14; V gene: TRBV12-3/TRBV12-4; CDR3 protein: CASSFGQSGDTQYF